The 25 T cell receptor beta chains listed next were all sequenced from one sample in a study of control samples from healthy donors and cancer patients (dated by TCRdb to 2018 to 2021). The library was obtained by the immunoSEQ multiplex PCR assay. Imported from immuneACCESS, the table was reduced by TCRdb to in-frame sequences with V and J called. These copies leave out some clones; in studies compared against another copy, an unresolved V gene accounts for under half, and the cause of the remainder is not known. In all, the sample holds about 140,000 clones, and about 90% of those were seen once. The ten largest clones take up 6% to 9% of the sample. Sequenced input: blood. These TCRs come from a man aged 18 to 30 in good health.

V usage is TRBV2 and J usage is TRBJ1-2; D is perhaps TRBD1 (6 bases). V lost 8 bases and J 0 bases, leaving 13 bases between the germline ends. This CDR3 contains 14 residues. Per germline, CDR1 SNHLY and CDR2 FYNNEI. The CDR3 sequence: CASGPGQPNYGYTF. CDR3 nucleotides: TGTGCCAGCGGGCCGGGACAACCTAACTATGGCTACACCTTC.

The V gene is TRBV3-1 (or the pseudogene TRBV3-2), the J gene TRBJ1-2, with 8 bases fitting TRBD1. Germline CDR1 reads LGHDT; CDR2 reads YNNKEL (reference sequence). The junction had 8 bases not matched to a gene; V was cut back by 1 base and J by 4 bases. The CDR3 sequence is 16 residues long. CDR3 region: CASSQVVRGPPYGYTF. As DNA, the CDR3 is TGTGCCAGCAGCCAAGTTGTCAGGGGGCCCCCCTATGGCTACACCTTC.

The V and J genes are TRBV6-5 and TRBJ1-1; D is unclear. Germline-derived CDR1 and CDR2 are MNHEY and SVGAGI. The CDR3 has 16 amino acids. The V end was cut by 2 bases, the J end by 1 base, with 14 bases between. CDR3 bases: TGTGCCAGCAGTTACCTCGGCCGGTCCGGGAACACTGAAGCTTTCTTT. Translating gives CASSYLGRSGNTEAFF.

J is TRBJ1-2 and V is TRBV2, with TRBD1 identical over 9 bases. Trimming at V came to 5 bases and at J to 8 bases, leaving 3 bases not matched to a gene. Germline lookup yields CDR1 SNHLY and CDR2 FYNNEI. There are 12 residues in the CDR3. The CDR3 DNA sequence: TGTGCCAGCAGTAGGACAGGGGCCGGCTACACCTTC. Translation gives CASSRTGAGYTF.

The chain employs TRBV5-4 and TRBJ1-1; 10 positions agree with TRBD1. CDR1 is SGHNT, CDR2 YYREEE, per germline (reference sequence). The CDR3 is 15 amino acids. J was trimmed by 6 bases and V by 4 bases; bases with no gene match: 9. CDR3 nucleotide sequence: TGTGCCAGCAGCGCACCGGGACAGGGGCATCCTGAAGCTTTCTTT. Amino acid sequence: CASSAPGQGHPEAFF.

The chain employs TRBV16 and TRBJ2-5; D uncertain. The V end lost 3 bases, the J end lost 0 bases, and 8 bases lay between the germline ends. This CDR3 region has 14 residues. CDR1 and CDR2 from the germline V gene are KGHSY and FQNENV. The CDR3: CASSHHSYQETQYF. The CDR3 DNA is TGTGCCAGCAGCCATCACTCGTACCAAGAGACCCAGTACTTC. Together with reference TRBV16 and TRBJ2-5, the CDR3 gives the full variable domain: GEEVAQTPKHLVRGEGQKAKLYCAPIKGHSYVFWYQQVLKNEFKFLISFQNENVFDETGMPKERFSAKCLPNSPCSLEIQATKLEDSAVYFCASSHHSYQETQYFGPGTRLLVL.

The chain is built from TRBV6-5 and TRBJ2-3; 7 bases match TRBD2. CDR1 is MNHEY and CDR2 is SVGAGI in the germline V gene. The CDR3 extends over 14 amino acids. The junction had 6 bases not matched to a gene; V was cut back by 5 bases and J by 4 bases. CDR3 nucleotide sequence: TGTGCCAGCAGTCGTACTAGCGAGGCAGATACGCAGTATTTT. This encodes CASSRTSEADTQYF.

The J gene is TRBJ2-1, the V gene TRBV5-1, with TRBD2 as a possible D gene (5 bases). Looked up from germline, CDR1 is SGHRS and CDR2 is YFSETQ. V was cut by 7 bases and J by 5 bases, with 10 bases left in between. The CDR3 is made up of 12 amino acids. The CDR3 protein is CASGSGNNEQFF. The CDR3 DNA follows: TGCGCCAGCGGGTCGGGGAACAATGAGCAGTTCTTC.

This clone was seen more than once but under ten times. The V and J genes are TRBV6-4 and TRBJ2-3; perhaps TRBD2 as D (6 bases). Germline assignment: CDR1 MRHNA and CDR2 SNTAGT. Trimming cost V 3 bases and J 2 bases, with 12 bases left between them. This CDR3 is built from 15 residues. The CDR3 coding sequence is TGTGCCAGCAGTGAGGGGACTCTTCACACAGATACGCAGTATTTT. Translated: CASSEGTLHTDTQYF.

J is TRBJ2-7 and V is TRBV9; the D is unclear. The germline V gene has CDR1 SGDLS and CDR2 YYNGEE. With 0 bases removed from V and 1 base from J, the gap between germline ends came to 11 bases. The CDR3 has 15 residues. The CDR3 sequence: CASSVGLLGSYEQYF. The CDR3 DNA follows: TGTGCCAGCAGCGTAGGCCTTCTCGGATCCTACGAGCAGTACTTC. The whole variable domain, remainder taken from reference TRBV9 and TRBJ2-7, is DSGVTQTPKHLITATGQRVTLRCSPRSGDLSVYWYQQSLDQGLQFLIQYYNGEERAKGNILERFSAQQFPDLHSELNLSSLELGDSALYFCASSVGLLGSYEQYFGPGTRLTVT.

CDR3 bases: TGTGCCAGCAGCCAAGGATCCGGGACGCAAGAGACCCAGTACTTC. Encoded protein: CASSQGSGTQETQYF. This chain connects TRBV4-2 to TRBJ2-5; D tentatively fits TRBD1 or TRBD2 (5 bases each). Trimming took 1 base from V and 2 from J, leaving 11 bases between them. Germline V CDR1 and CDR2: LGHNA, YNFKEQ. This CDR3 is built from 15 residues.

The CDR3 loop reads CASSWGTGVGTEAFF. The CDR3, as DNA: TGCGCCAGCAGCTGGGGGACAGGAGTGGGCACTGAAGCTTTCTTT. The chain joins TRBV5-1 to TRBJ1-1; 8 bases fit TRBD1. Germline CDR1 and CDR2: SGHRS and YFSETQ. Unmatched junction bases numbered 8, after V lost 3 bases and J lost 4 bases. This CDR3 has 15 residues.

This chain connects TRBV25-1 to TRBJ1-4; the D gene is possibly TRBD1 (6 bases). CDR1 is MGHDK and CDR2 is SYGVNS in the germline V gene. Trimming removed 2 bases at V and 5 bases at J, with 15 bases between. This CDR3 has 16 residues. This CDR3 reads CASSEEGRGPNEKLFF. The CDR3 nucleotides are TGTGCCAGCAGTGAAGAGGGGCGGGGGCCAAATGAAAAACTGTTTTTT.

The V gene is TRBV11-2, the J gene TRBJ2-7, with D perhaps TRBD1 (6 bases). CDR1 and CDR2 (germline): SGHAT, FQNNGV. V was trimmed by 6 bases and J by 5 bases, leaving 17 bases between them. CDR3 size: 14 residues. The CDR3 sequence: CASRMTGLSHEQYF. The CDR3, as DNA: TGTGCCAGCAGAATGACAGGCTTGTCCCACGAGCAGTACTTC.

The rearrangement links TRBV19 to TRBJ2-1; D is unresolved. Germline-derived CDR1 and CDR2 are LNHDA and SQIVND (reference sequence). The V end lost 4 bases, the J end lost 0 bases, and 19 bases lay between the germline ends. This CDR3 has 18 amino acids. The CDR3 DNA sequence: TGTGCCAGTAGTAAGGCAGGTACTACTTATAGCTCCTACAATGAGCAGTTCTTC. Protein product: CASSKAGTTYSSYNEQFF.

The genes are TRBV27 and TRBJ2-5; 10 bases fit TRBD1. This CDR3 comprises 15 residues. Germline trimming cut 6 bases from V and 5 bases from J; bases unmatched to any gene: 9. Germline-derived CDR1 and CDR2 are MNHEY and SMNVEV (reference sequence). Here the CDR3 reads CASRGQGQRGETQYF. The CDR3 DNA sequence: TGTGCCAGCAGGGGACAGGGGCAAAGGGGGGAGACCCAGTACTTC.

This chain joins TRBV5-1 and TRBJ2-7; D unclear. Trimming pared 5 bases from V and 5 bases from J, leaving 8 bases between. In germline, CDR1 is SGHRS, CDR2 YFSETQ. There are 11 residues in the CDR3. DNA for the CDR3: TGCGCCAGCAGATCCCAGGACGAGCAGTACTTC. Protein sequence: CASRSQDEQYF.

V gene TRBV7-2 combines with J gene TRBJ2-5, with TRBD2 identical over 7 bases. There are 15 residues in the CDR3. Germline-derived CDR1 and CDR2 are SGHTA and FQGNSA. Trimming at V came to 0 bases and at J to 5 bases, leaving 6 bases not matched to a gene. The CDR3 coding sequence is TGTGCCAGCAGCTTAGCGGGGATTAGCGGGGAGACCCAGTACTTC. Protein: CASSLAGISGETQYF.

The chain combines TRBV2 with TRBJ2-1; TRBD1 matches 7 bases. The ends lost 7 bases at V and 7 bases at J; junction bases unmatched: 25. Looked up from germline, CDR1 is SNHLY and CDR2 is FYNNEI. The CDR3 spans 19 residues. The CDR3 protein is CASNFIHYLSEGAKNEQFF. The CDR3 nucleotides are TGTGCCAGCAATTTTATCCACTACCTATCTGAGGGGGCCAAGAATGAGCAGTTCTTC. Together with reference TRBV2 and TRBJ2-1, the CDR3 gives the full variable domain: EPEVTQTPSHQVTQMGQEVILRCVPISNHLYFYWYRQILGQKVEFLVSFYNNEISEKSEIFDDQFSVERPDGSNFTLKIRSTKLEDSAMYFCASNFIHYLSEGAKNEQFFGPGTRLTVL.

The table lists this clone with many counts. The chain employs TRBV21-1 and TRBJ2-7; the table's D call, TRBD1, was not checked against the DNA. TRBV21-1 is a pseudogene locus. This CDR3 is built from 17 residues. The CDR3 protein is CASSKGQPGQGAREQYF. The CDR3 DNA reads TGTGCCAGCAGCAAGGGGCAACCGGGACAGGGGGCGAGAGAGCAGTACTTC.

The V and J genes are TRBV25-1 and TRBJ1-1; 7 bases are a match to TRBD1. Germline loops: CDR1 MGHDK, CDR2 SYGVNS. Trimming removed 4 bases from V and 11 bases from J; junction bases left unmatched: 7. This CDR3 comprises 12 residues. CDR3: CASSGTGTVAFF. The CDR3 DNA reads TGTGCCAGCAGTGGAACAGGGACAGTCGCTTTCTTT.

The chain's CDR3 is CASSVYTVGGHGYTF. CDR3 in DNA: TGTGCCAGCAGCGTATACACGGTGGGGGGACATGGCTACACCTTC. The chain carries TRBV9 and TRBJ1-2; a possible D gene is TRBD1 (5 bases). This CDR3 comprises 15 residues. Trimming took off 1 base at V and 6 bases at J, with 16 bases between the two ends. CDR1 and CDR2 from the germline V gene are SGDLS and YYNGEE. Using reference TRBV9 and TRBJ1-2 for the parts outside the CDR3, the full variable domain is DSGVTQTPKHLITATGQRVTLRCSPRSGDLSVYWYQQSLDQGLQFLIQYYNGEERAKGNILERFSAQQFPDLHSELNLSSLELGDSALYFCASSVYTVGGHGYTFGSGTRLTVV.

V usage is TRBV30 and J usage is TRBJ1-6, with 10 bases that match TRBD1. The junction had 3 bases not matched to a gene; V was cut back by 3 bases and J by 7 bases. The CDR3 consists of 14 residues. Germline V lookup: CDR1 GTSNPN, CDR2 SVGIG (reference sequence). The CDR3 DNA reads as TGTGCCTGGAGCCCGGGACAGGGGAATTCACCCCTCCACTTT. Protein sequence: CAWSPGQGNSPLHF.

The rearrangement joins TRBV2 to TRBJ1-1, with a possible D match to TRBD1 (5 bases). V lost 6 bases and J 3 bases, leaving 20 bases between the germline ends. The CDR3 contains 16 residues. Germline CDR1 SNHLY, CDR2 FYNNEI. This CDR3 reads CASRMTKGPRDTEAFF. The CDR3 bases are TGTGCCAGCAGGATGACAAAGGGGCCCCGGGACACTGAAGCTTTCTTT.

The rearrangement joins TRBV18 to TRBJ1-2; the D is unclear. The CDR3 sequence is 14 residues long. Trimming took 2 bases from V and 4 from J, leaving 11 bases between them. CDR1 and CDR2 (germline): KGHSH, LQKENI. The DNA of the CDR3 is TGTGCCAGCTCACCAGGGATCACAACCTATGGCTACACCTTC. Its protein product is CASSPGITTYGYTF.